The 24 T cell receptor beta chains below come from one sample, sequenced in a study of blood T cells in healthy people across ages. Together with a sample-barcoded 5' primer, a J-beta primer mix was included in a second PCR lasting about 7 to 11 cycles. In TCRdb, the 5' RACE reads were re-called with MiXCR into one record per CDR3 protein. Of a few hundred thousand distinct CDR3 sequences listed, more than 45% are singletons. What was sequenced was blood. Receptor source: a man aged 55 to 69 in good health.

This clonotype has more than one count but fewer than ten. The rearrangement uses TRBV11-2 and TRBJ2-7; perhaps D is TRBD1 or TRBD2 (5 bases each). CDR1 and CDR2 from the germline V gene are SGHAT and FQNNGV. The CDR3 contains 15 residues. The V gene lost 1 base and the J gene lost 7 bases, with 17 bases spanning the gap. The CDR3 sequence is CASSLGGSPAREQYF. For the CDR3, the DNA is TGTGCCAGCAGCTTAGGGGGGTCCCCAGCCAGAGAGCAGTACTTC. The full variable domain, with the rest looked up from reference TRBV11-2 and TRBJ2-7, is EAGVAQSPRYKIIEKRQSVAFWCNPISGHATLYWYQQILGQGPKLLIQFQNNGVVDDSQLPKDRFSAERLKGVDSTLKIQPAKLEDSAVYLCASSLGGSPAREQYFGPGTRLTVT.

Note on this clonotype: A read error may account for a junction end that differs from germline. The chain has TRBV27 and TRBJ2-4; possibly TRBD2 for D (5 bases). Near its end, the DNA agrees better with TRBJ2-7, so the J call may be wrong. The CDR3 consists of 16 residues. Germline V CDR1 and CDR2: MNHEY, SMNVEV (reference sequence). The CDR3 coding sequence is TGTGCTAGCAGTCGCCCCGGGATTAATGGAAACTACGAGCAGTACTTC. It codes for CASSRPGINGNYEQYF.

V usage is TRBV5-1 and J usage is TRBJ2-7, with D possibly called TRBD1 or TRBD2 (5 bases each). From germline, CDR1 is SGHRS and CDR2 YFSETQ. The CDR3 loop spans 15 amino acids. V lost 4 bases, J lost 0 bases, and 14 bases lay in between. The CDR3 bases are TGCGCCAGCAGCCGGGGCGCAACGGGCTCCTACGAGCAGTACTTC. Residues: CASSRGATGSYEQYF. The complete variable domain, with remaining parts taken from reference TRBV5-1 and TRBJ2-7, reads KAGVTQTPRYLIKTRGQQVTLSCSPISGHRSVSWYQQTPGQGLQFLFEYFSETQRNKGNFPGRFSGRQFSNSRSEMNVSTLELGDSALYLCASSRGATGSYEQYFGPGTRLTVT.

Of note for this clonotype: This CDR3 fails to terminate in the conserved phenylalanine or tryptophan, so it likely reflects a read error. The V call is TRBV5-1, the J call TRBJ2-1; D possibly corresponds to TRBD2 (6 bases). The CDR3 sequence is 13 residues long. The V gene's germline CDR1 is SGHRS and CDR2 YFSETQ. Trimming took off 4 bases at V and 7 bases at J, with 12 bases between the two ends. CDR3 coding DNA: TGCGCCAGCAGCGCCATTGCGGGGAATGAGCAGTTCTTA. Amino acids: CASSAIAGNEQFL.

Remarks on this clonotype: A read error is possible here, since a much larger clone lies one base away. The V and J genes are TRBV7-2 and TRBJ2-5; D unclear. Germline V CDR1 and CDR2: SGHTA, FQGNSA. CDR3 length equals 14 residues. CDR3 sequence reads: CVSSPAVSRETQYF. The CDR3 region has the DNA TGTGTCAGCAGCCCCGCGGTTAGCCGGGAGACCCAGTACTTC.

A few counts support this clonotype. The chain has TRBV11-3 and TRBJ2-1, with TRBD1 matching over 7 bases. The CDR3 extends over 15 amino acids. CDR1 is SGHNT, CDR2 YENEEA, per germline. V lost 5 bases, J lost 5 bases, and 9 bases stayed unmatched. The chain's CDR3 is CASSRYRDSNNEQFF. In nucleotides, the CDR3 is TGTGCCAGCAGCCGTTACCGGGACAGTAACAATGAGCAGTTCTTC. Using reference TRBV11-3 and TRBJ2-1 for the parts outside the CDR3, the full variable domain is EAGVVQSPRYKIIEKKQPVAFWCNPISGHNTLYWYLQNLGQGPELLIRYENEEAVDDSQLPKDRFSAERLKGVDSTLKIQPAELGDSAVYLCASSRYRDSNNEQFFGPGTRLTVL.

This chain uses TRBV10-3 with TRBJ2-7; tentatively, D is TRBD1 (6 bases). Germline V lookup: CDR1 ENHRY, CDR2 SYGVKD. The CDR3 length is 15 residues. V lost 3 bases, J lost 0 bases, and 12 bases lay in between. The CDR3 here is CAISDTGRSSYEQYF. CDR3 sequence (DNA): TGTGCCATCAGTGACACAGGGCGCAGCTCCTACGAGCAGTACTTC.

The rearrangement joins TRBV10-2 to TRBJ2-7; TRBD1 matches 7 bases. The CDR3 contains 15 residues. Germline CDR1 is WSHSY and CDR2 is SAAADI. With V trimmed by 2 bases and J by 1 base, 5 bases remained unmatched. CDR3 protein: CASSEPTGKSYEQYF. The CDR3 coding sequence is TGCGCCAGCAGTGAGCCGACAGGGAAGTCCTACGAGCAGTACTTC.

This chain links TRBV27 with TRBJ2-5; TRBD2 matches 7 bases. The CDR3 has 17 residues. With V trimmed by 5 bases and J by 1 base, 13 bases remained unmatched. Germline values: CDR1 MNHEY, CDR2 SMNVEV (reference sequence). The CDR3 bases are TGTGCCAGCAGTCCTACCCCCCTACTAGCGACCCAAGAGACCCAGTACTTC. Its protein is CASSPTPLLATQETQYF.

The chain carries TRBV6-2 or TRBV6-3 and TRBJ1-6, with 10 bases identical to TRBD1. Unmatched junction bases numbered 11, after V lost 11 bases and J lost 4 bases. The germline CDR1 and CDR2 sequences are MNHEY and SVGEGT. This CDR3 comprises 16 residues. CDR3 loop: CAGRDRGSGYNSPLHF. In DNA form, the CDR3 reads TGTGCCGGCCGGGACAGGGGATCAGGGTATAATTCACCCCTCCACTTT.

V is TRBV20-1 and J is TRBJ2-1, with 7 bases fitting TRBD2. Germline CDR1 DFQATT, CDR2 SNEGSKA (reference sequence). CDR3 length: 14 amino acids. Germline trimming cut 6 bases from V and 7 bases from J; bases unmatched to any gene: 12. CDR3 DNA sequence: TGCAGTGCCACGAGAGGGACTATCAGAAATGAGCAGTTCTTC. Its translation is CSATRGTIRNEQFF.

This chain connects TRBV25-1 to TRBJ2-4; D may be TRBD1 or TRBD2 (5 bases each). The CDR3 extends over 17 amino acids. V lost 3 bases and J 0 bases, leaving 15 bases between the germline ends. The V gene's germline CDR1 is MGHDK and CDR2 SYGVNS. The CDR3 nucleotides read TGTGCCAGCAGTGACCGGGGACGTGAACTAGCCAAAAACATTCAGTACTTC. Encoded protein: CASSDRGRELAKNIQYF. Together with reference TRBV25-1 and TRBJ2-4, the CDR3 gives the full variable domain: EADIYQTPRYLVIGTGKKITLECSQTMGHDKMYWYQQDPGMELHLIHYSYGVNSTEKGDLSSESTVSRIRTEHFPLTLESARPSHTSQYLCASSDRGRELAKNIQYFGAGTRLSVL.

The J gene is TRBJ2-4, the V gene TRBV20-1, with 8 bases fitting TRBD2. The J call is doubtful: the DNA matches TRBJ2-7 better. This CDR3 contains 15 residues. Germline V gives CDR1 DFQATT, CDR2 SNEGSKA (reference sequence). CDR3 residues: CSATPPSGGYNEQYF. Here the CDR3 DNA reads TGCAGTGCTACGCCCCCAAGCGGGGGCTACAACGAGCAGTACTTC.

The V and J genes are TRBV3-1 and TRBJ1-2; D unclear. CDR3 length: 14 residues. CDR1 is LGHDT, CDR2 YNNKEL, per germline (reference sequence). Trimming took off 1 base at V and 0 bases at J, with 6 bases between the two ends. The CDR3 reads CASSQVRANYGYTF. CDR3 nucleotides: TGTGCCAGCAGCCAAGTTCGAGCTAACTATGGCTACACCTTC.

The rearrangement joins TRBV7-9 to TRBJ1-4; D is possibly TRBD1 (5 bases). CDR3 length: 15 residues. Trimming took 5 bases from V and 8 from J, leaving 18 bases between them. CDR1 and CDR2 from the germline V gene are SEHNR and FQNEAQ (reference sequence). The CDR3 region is CASSPEGQGREKLFF. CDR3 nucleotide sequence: TGTGCCAGCAGCCCCGAGGGCCAGGGTCGAGAAAAACTGTTTTTT.

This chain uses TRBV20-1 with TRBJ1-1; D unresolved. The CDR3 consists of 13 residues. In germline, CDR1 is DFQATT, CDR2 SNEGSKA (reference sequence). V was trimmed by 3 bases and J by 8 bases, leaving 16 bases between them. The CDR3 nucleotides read TGCAGTGCTAGGCCCCCGGGGAAAGACGAAGCTTTCTTT. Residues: CSARPPGKDEAFF.

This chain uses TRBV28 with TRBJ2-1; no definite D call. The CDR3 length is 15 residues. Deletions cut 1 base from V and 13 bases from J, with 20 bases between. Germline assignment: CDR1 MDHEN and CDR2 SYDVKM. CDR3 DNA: TGTGCCAGCAGTTTATTTTTGGGGAATCAAGAGACCCAGTTCTTC. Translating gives CASSLFLGNQETQFF.

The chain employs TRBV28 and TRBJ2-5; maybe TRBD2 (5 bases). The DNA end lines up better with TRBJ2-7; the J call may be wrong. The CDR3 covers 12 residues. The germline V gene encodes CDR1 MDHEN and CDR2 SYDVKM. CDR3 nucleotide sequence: TGTGCCAGCTGTAACCCTGGAGGCGAGCAGTACTTC. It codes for CASCNPGGEQYF.

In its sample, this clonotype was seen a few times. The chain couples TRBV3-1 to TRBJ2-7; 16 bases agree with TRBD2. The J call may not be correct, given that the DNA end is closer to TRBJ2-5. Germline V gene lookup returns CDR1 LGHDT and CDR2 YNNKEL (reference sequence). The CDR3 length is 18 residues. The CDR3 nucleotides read TGTGCCAGCAGCCTCTCGGGACTAGCGGGAGGGGGCCAAGAGACCCAGTACTTC. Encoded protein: CASSLSGLAGGGQETQYF.

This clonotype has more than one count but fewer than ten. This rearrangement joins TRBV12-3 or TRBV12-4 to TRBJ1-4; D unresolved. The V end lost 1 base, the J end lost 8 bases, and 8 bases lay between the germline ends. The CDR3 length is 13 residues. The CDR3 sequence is CASSLVGGEKLFF. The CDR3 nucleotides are TGTGCCAGCAGTTTAGTGGGCGGCGAAAAACTGTTTTTT.

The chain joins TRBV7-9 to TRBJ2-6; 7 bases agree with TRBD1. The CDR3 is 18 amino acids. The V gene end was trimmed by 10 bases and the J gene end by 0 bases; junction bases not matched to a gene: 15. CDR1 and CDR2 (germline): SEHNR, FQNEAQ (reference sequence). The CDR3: CANGRGDRELSGANVLTF. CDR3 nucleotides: TGTGCCAACGGTCGTGGCGACAGGGAGCTCTCTGGGGCCAACGTCCTGACTTTC.

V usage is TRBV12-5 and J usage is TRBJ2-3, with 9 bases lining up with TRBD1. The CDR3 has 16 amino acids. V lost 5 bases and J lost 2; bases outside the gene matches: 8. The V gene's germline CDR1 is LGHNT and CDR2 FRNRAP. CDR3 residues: CASGLGGTGTTDTQYF. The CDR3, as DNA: TGTGCTAGTGGTCTAGGAGGGACAGGGACCACAGATACGCAGTATTTT. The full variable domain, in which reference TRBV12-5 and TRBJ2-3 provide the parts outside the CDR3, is DARVTQTPRHKVTEMGQEVTMRCQPILGHNTVFWYRQTMMQGLELLAYFRNRAPLDDSGMPKDRFSAEMPDATLATLKIQPSEPRDSAVYFCASGLGGTGTTDTQYFGPGTRLTVL.

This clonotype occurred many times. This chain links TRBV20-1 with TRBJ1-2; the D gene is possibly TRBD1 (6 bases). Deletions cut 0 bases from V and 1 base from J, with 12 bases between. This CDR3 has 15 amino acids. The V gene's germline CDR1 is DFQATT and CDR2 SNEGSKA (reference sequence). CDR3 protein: CSARDQGTLNYGYTF. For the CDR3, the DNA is TGCAGTGCTAGAGATCAAGGGACACTTAACTATGGCTACACCTTC.

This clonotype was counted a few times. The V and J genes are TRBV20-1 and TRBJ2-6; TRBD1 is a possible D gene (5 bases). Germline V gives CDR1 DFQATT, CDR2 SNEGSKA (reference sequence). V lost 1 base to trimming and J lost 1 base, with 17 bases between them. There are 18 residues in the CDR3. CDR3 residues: CSARVRGRGESGANVLTF. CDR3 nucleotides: TGCAGTGCTAGAGTTAGGGGCAGAGGAGAATCTGGGGCCAACGTCCTGACTTTC.